The 26 T cell receptor beta chains below were found in one sample sequenced in a study of T cells in Graves' hyperthyroidism and ophthalmopathy. Amplification targeted TCR beta CDR3 regions from RNA transcripts. With the HTBI primer set, the TCR CDR3 went through a first round of RT-PCR. TCRdb called the multiplex PCR reads again in MiXCR, with one record for every CDR3 protein. The sample has about 210,000 distinct CDR3 sequences, 17% seen once. Material: blood. These receptors originate from a middle-aged man with Graves' hyperthyroidism.

J is TRBJ2-1 and V is TRBV28; D possibly matches TRBD1 or TRBD2 (5 bases each). Germline V gives CDR1 MDHEN, CDR2 SYDVKM. Trimming pared 3 bases from V and 0 bases from J, leaving 12 bases between. The CDR3 consists of 16 residues. CDR3 DNA: TGTGCCAGCAGTTTGGGGACGGCTAGCTCCTACAATGAGCAGTTCTTC. Translating it yields CASSLGTASSYNEQFF. Complete variable domain (other parts from reference TRBV28 and TRBJ2-1): DVKVTQSSRYLVKRTGEKVFLECVQDMDHENMFWYRQDPGLGLRLIYFSYDVKMKEKGDIPEGYSVSREKKERFSLILESASTNQTSMYLCASSLGTASSYNEQFFGPGTRLTVL.

This chain uses TRBV2 with TRBJ1-1; no clear D gene. The CDR3 runs 11 residues. The ends were cut back, 7 bases at V and 5 bases at J, with 8 bases in the middle. CDR1 SNHLY and CDR2 FYNNEI come from the germline V gene. This CDR3 is CASTWRTEAFF. The CDR3 DNA follows: TGTGCCAGCACATGGCGGACTGAAGCTTTCTTT.

Many counts were recorded for this clonotype. The J gene is TRBJ1-1, the V gene TRBV5-1, with 8 nucleotides matching TRBD1. The V segment lost 4 bases and the J segment 4 bases; nucleotides outside the gene matches: 12. The CDR3 sequence is 16 residues long. The germline CDR1 and CDR2 sequences are SGHRS and YFSETQ. CDR3 coding DNA: TGCGCCAGCAGCACTTTAGGACAGGGTGAGATCACTGAAGCTTTCTTT. It yields the protein CASSTLGQGEITEAFF.

This clonotype was found many times. The J gene is TRBJ1-2, the V gene TRBV28; the D is unclear. The CDR3 extends over 14 amino acids. Trimming stripped 2 bases from V and 5 bases from J, with 12 bases between. CDR1 is MDHEN and CDR2 is SYDVKM in the germline V gene. CDR3 DNA: TGTGCCAGCAGTTTACCCAAGGGTTATTATGGCTACACCTTC. Amino acids: CASSLPKGYYGYTF.

This clonotype showed up many times. The CDR3 is CASSSIRGARFYEQYF. The CDR3 DNA reads as TGTGCCAGCAGTTCTATCAGGGGCGCAAGGTTCTACGAGCAGTACTTC. The rearrangement uses TRBV28 and TRBJ2-7, with a possible D match to TRBD1 (6 bases). Deletions cut 4 bases from V and 3 bases from J, with 19 bases between. This CDR3 is 16 amino acids long. Germline-derived CDR1 and CDR2 are MDHEN and SYDVKM.

This clonotype was observed at least ten times. The rearrangement uses TRBV5-4 and TRBJ2-1; a weak D match, TRBD2 (5 bases). The germline V gene has CDR1 SGHNT and CDR2 YYREEE (reference sequence). Trimming shortened V by 4 bases and J by 0 bases, and 14 bases separated the two germline ends. The CDR3 is 16 amino acids. The CDR3 is CASSPKAASSYNEQFF. The CDR3, as DNA: TGTGCCAGCAGCCCGAAAGCGGCGAGCTCCTACAATGAGCAGTTCTTC.

This clonotype was recorded a few times. This chain links TRBV30 with TRBJ1-2, with 7 nucleotides matching TRBD1. The CDR3 is made up of 12 amino acids. J was trimmed by 8 bases and V by 3 bases; bases with no gene match: 6. Per germline, CDR1 GTSNPN and CDR2 SVGIG (reference sequence). CDR3 bases: TGTGCCTGGAGGTTCAGGGGGGTGGGCTACACCTTC. Encoded protein: CAWRFRGVGYTF.

The chain uses TRBV2 and TRBJ2-2, with 8 positions matching TRBD2. The CDR3 has 15 residues. Germline-derived CDR1 and CDR2 are SNHLY and FYNNEI. The V segment lost 4 bases and the J segment 4 bases; nucleotides outside the gene matches: 5. CDR3 region: CASSGTGTSTGELFF. The DNA of the CDR3 is TGTGCCAGCAGTGGGACCGGGACTAGCACCGGGGAGCTGTTTTTT.

This clonotype was picked up many times. V and J are TRBV9 and TRBJ2-2, with D perhaps TRBD1 (5 bases). This CDR3 has 15 amino acids. V lost 0 bases and J 9 bases, leaving 15 bases between the germline ends. Germline V gene sequence: CDR1 SGDLS, CDR2 YYNGEE. CDR3 DNA: TGTGCCAGCAGCGTAGTTCGGCAGGGTCACCGGGAGCTGTTTTTT. Its translation is CASSVVRQGHRELFF. The whole variable domain, remainder taken from reference TRBV9 and TRBJ2-2, is DSGVTQTPKHLITATGQRVTLRCSPRSGDLSVYWYQQSLDQGLQFLIQYYNGEERAKGNILERFSAQQFPDLHSELNLSSLELGDSALYFCASSVVRQGHRELFFGEGSRLTVL.

This clonotype occurred a few times. A much larger clone lies one base from this, so it may be a read error. The rearrangement joins TRBV28 to TRBJ1-2; 8 bases are a match to TRBD1. The CDR3 has 16 residues. In germline, CDR1 is MDHEN, CDR2 SYDVKM. Trimming took 5 bases from V and 1 from J; bases not matched to a gene: 9. The CDR3 sequence is CASSLLQGVVNYGYTF. In DNA form, the CDR3 reads TGTGCCAGCAGTCTATTACAGGGGGTCGTTAACTATGGCTACACCTTC.

This clonotype was seen more than once but under ten times. J is TRBJ1-6 and V is TRBV30; D not resolved. Germline CDR1 reads GTSNPN; CDR2 reads SVGIG (reference sequence). V lost 5 bases and J lost 10, with 12 bases in between. The CDR3 spans 12 residues. The CDR3, as DNA: TGTGCCTGGTCCTTAAGTTCCTCACCCCTCCACTTT. This codes for CAWSLSSSPLHF.

Ten or more counts support this clonotype. The chain employs TRBV20-1 and TRBJ2-7, with 7 bases aligning to TRBD2. The CDR3 consists of 15 residues. In germline, CDR1 is DFQATT, CDR2 SNEGSKA (reference sequence). Trimming cost V 5 bases and J 4 bases; bases outside gene matches: 14. The CDR3 here is CSAVGLGLVEYEQYF. CDR3 nucleotide sequence: TGCAGTGCTGTAGGACTTGGACTAGTGGAATACGAGCAGTACTTC.

The chain carries TRBV20-1 and TRBJ2-1, with 8 bases matching TRBD2. Losses at the gene ends were 1 base for V and 3 bases for J; bases not matched to a gene: 5. This CDR3 contains 15 residues. Germline lookup yields CDR1 DFQATT and CDR2 SNEGSKA (reference sequence). CDR3 region: CSARVSSGRYNEQFF. For the CDR3, the DNA is TGCAGTGCTAGAGTGTCTAGCGGGCGCTACAATGAGCAGTTCTTC.

This clonotype was found many times. The V and J genes are TRBV30 and TRBJ2-1; D unresolved. The germline V gene encodes CDR1 GTSNPN and CDR2 SVGIG (reference sequence). Trimming stripped 2 bases from V and 5 bases from J, with 7 bases between. The CDR3 is made up of 12 amino acids. The CDR3 nucleotides are TGTGCCTGGAGTCAGTTTCACAATGAGCAGTTCTTC. Translated: CAWSQFHNEQFF.

In this sample, this clonotype turned up a few times. CDR3 bases: TGTGCCAGCTCACCCGCTAGCGGGAGGGCCAACACCGGGGAGCTGTTTTTT. It translates to CASSPASGRANTGELFF. The chain employs TRBV18 and TRBJ2-2, with 12 bases identical to TRBD2. Looked up from germline, CDR1 is KGHSH and CDR2 is LQKENI. The V segment lost 3 bases and the J segment 2 bases; nucleotides outside the gene matches: 4. The CDR3 has 17 amino acids.

This clonotype was counted at least ten times. The rearrangement links TRBV6-2 or TRBV6-3 to TRBJ2-7, with TRBD2 matching 10 bases. The V and J ends lost 6 bases and 2 bases, in that order; junction bases with no gene match: 4. Germline V gene data show CDR1 as MNHEY and CDR2 as SVGEGT. The CDR3 has 14 amino acids. CDR3 amino acids: CASSLLAGTYEQYF. For the CDR3, the DNA is TGTGCCAGCAGCTTACTAGCGGGAACCTACGAGCAGTACTTC.

This sequence joins TRBV12-3 or TRBV12-4 and TRBJ2-2, with 7 bases identical to TRBD1. V shed 3 bases, J shed 7 bases, and the junction held 5 bases outside the gene matches. The CDR3 extends over 14 amino acids. CDR3 region: CASSFRGKDGELFF. The CDR3 nucleotides are TGTGCCAGCAGTTTCAGGGGGAAGGACGGGGAGCTGTTTTTT.

This clonotype was recorded many times. This sequence joins TRBV7-2 and TRBJ2-1; TRBD2 matches 7 bases. The CDR3 is made up of 16 amino acids. With V trimmed by 0 bases and J by 0 bases, 2 bases remained unmatched. CDR1 and CDR2 from the germline V gene are SGHTA and FQGNSA. The CDR3 reads CASSLARGSSYNEQFF. In nucleotides, the CDR3 is TGTGCCAGCAGCTTAGCGCGGGGGAGCTCCTACAATGAGCAGTTCTTC.

The V call is TRBV7-2, the J call TRBJ1-1; D may be TRBD1 (6 bases). V lost 3 bases and J lost 4, with 9 bases in between. This CDR3 has 13 residues. CDR1 is SGHTA, CDR2 FQGNSA, per germline. This CDR3 is CASSLPDSTEAFF. Here the CDR3 DNA reads TGTGCCAGCAGCTTGCCGGACAGCACTGAAGCTTTCTTT.

This clonotype has ten or more counts. The V call is TRBV18, the J call TRBJ2-1, with 7 bases identical to TRBD1. There are 12 residues in the CDR3. In germline, CDR1 is KGHSH, CDR2 LQKENI. The junction had 5 bases not matched to a gene; V was cut back by 6 bases and J by 9 bases. This chain's CDR3 is CASSPGQLEQFF. The DNA of the CDR3 is TGTGCCAGCTCGCCGGGACAGCTTGAGCAGTTCTTC.

This sequence joins TRBV2 and TRBJ2-5; 9 positions agree with TRBD1. This CDR3 region has 13 residues. V lost 6 bases, J lost 5 bases, and 4 bases stayed unmatched. Germline V gene lookup returns CDR1 SNHLY and CDR2 FYNNEI. The chain's CDR3 is CASRQGASETQYF. In DNA form, the CDR3 reads TGTGCCAGCAGACAGGGGGCGTCGGAGACCCAGTACTTC. Supplemented by reference TRBV2 and TRBJ2-5, the full variable domain reads EPEVTQTPSHQVTQMGQEVILRCVPISNHLYFYWYRQILGQKVEFLVSFYNNEISEKSEIFDDQFSVERPDGSNFTLKIRSTKLEDSAMYFCASRQGASETQYFGPGTRLLVL.

This clonotype was seen ten or more times. This chain joins TRBV4-1 and TRBJ2-7; 10 positions match TRBD2. Germline values: CDR1 MGHRA, CDR2 YSYEKL. Germline trimming cut 0 bases from V and 5 bases from J; bases unmatched to any gene: 7. This CDR3 spans 16 amino acids. The CDR3 DNA sequence: TGCGCCAGCAGCCAAGATATCGGACTAGCGGCTAACGAGCAGTACTTC. Translated: CASSQDIGLAANEQYF.

This clonotype has only a few counts. The chain has TRBV7-8 and TRBJ2-1, with TRBD2 matching 9 bases. CDR1 and CDR2 (germline): SGHVS, FQNEAQ. The CDR3 runs 17 residues. With 5 bases clipped from V and 7 bases from J, the junction kept 15 bases outside the gene matches. In DNA, the CDR3 is TGTGCCAGCAGCCCGCTGAATTTGGCGGGAGGGCAAAATGAGCAGTTCTTC. It yields the protein CASSPLNLAGGQNEQFF.

A single count supports this clonotype. The genes are TRBV20-1 and TRBJ2-5, with D perhaps TRBD1 (5 bases). Trimming removed 5 bases at V and 2 bases at J, with 9 bases between. The CDR3 runs to 12 residues. The germline V gene has CDR1 DFQATT and CDR2 SNEGSKA (reference sequence). For the CDR3, the DNA is TGCAGTGCTCAGGGTCGGCAAGAGACCCAGTACTTC. It is translated as CSAQGRQETQYF.

The chain uses TRBV7-9 and TRBJ1-2, with 10 bases matching TRBD1. V shed 4 bases, J shed 6 bases, and the junction held 8 bases outside the gene matches. Per the germline V gene, CDR1 is SEHNR and CDR2 is FQNEAQ (reference sequence). The CDR3 covers 15 residues. The CDR3 loop is CASSSRQGAGDGYTF. CDR3 DNA sequence: TGTGCCAGCAGCTCAAGACAGGGGGCTGGGGATGGCTACACCTTC.

This clonotype showed up many times. The chain uses TRBV28 and TRBJ2-7, with TRBD1 matching 9 bases. There are 15 residues in the CDR3. Germline trimming cut 3 bases from V and 0 bases from J; bases unmatched to any gene: 3. Germline loops: CDR1 MDHEN, CDR2 SYDVKM. The CDR3 spells CASSFDRGSSYEQYF. For the CDR3, the DNA is TGTGCCAGCAGTTTTGACAGGGGGTCCTCCTACGAGCAGTACTTC.